This T cell receptor beta chain was retrieved from a study of cytomegalovirus exposure and HLA in healthy donors. The V end was cut by 4 bases, the J end by 7 bases, with 16 bases between. The CDR3 spans 14 residues. Germline loops: CDR1 WNHNN, CDR2 SYGVQD (reference sequence). The PCR employed 60 Vbeta primers together with 13 Jbeta primers. Measured with immunoSEQ multiplex PCR; TCRdb has only the in-frame clones, and not every one. The top ten hold 4.5% to 6% of the sample, which has about 140,000 clones, roughly 80% seen once. General study results and limits: Sequences of the TCR beta chain were said to predict the HLA-A and HLA-B alleles of most subjects accurately. A later analysis linked a missense DCLRE1C variant to TCR beta V- and J-gene trimming.

This clone has just one count. Its antigen remains unknown. Sequences were obtained from PBMCs. The chain combines TRBV10-1 with TRBJ1-2; D is undetermined. The sequence was obtained from a woman in her fifties or sixties in good health and CMV-seronegative. The CDR3 sequence is CASSGQIPPVGYTF. The DNA for the CDR3 is TGCGCCAGCAGTGGGCAGATCCCACCTGTTGGCTACACCTTC.